This TCR beta chain was found in a study of vaccination and CD4 T cells after COVID-19. Across the whole study: Taking of post-vaccine samples occurred a median approximately 67 days after dose two (range 14 to 241).

Regarding the study as a whole: From a median of about 20 to 38, SARS-CoV-2-reactive clonotypes increased, though not significantly.

The treatment: roughly nine-day PBMC culture with coronavirus spike peptide pools or control peptides (ViraFEST assay). One should note that the unexposed donor's CD4+ T cells were collected before the COVID-19 pandemic (2011-2018). PBMCs were cultured at two million per well with roughly 10 IU/ml IL-2 and 10 ug/ml peptide pools. Note on this clonotype: Its antigen is unidentified.

Oncomine TCR Beta short-read sequencing was applied to DNA from cultured CD4+ T cells. Genomic DNA was drawn out of CD4+ T cells grown in culture. TCRdb itself ran the PCR reads through MiXCR, one entry per CDR3 protein. Of about 6,500 distinct CDR3 sequences in the sample, approximately 48% were seen once. The CDR3 extends over 16 amino acids. Trimming shortened V by 3 bases and J by 1 base, and 16 bases separated the two germline ends. Germline V CDR1 and CDR2: DFQATT, SNEGSKA (reference sequence). This clonotype was obtained from a human donor in good health. The sample comprised CD4+ T cells from blood, cultured in vitro. V usage is TRBV20-1 and J usage is TRBJ1-3, with D unresolved. For the CDR3, the DNA is TGCAGTGCTAGTCATTCAAACTCCCGATCTGGAAACACCATATATTTT. Residues: CSASHSNSRSGNTIYF.